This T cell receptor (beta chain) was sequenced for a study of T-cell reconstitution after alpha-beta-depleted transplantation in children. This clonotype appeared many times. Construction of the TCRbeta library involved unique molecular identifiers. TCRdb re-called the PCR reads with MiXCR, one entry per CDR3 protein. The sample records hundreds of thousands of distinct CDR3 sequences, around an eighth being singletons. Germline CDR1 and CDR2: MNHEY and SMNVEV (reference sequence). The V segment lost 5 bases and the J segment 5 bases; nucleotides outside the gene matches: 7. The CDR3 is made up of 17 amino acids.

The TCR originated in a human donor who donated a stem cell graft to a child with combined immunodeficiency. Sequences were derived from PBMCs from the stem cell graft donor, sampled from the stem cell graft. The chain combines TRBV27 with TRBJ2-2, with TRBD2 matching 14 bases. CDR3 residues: CASSPGLAGVYTGELFF. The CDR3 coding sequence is TGTGCCAGCAGTCCGGGACTAGCGGGGGTATATACCGGGGAGCTGTTTTTT.